What follows are 29 T cell receptor beta chains derived from one specimen sequenced in a study of vaccination and CD4 T cells after COVID-19. The treatment denotes: roughly 10-day PBMC culture with coronavirus spike peptide pools or control peptides (ViraFEST assay). The Oncomine TCR Beta short-read assay was applied to DNA of cultured CD4+ T cells. TCRdb ran MiXCR on the PCR reads and lists one entry per CDR3 protein. This repertoire shows nearly 15,000 distinct CDR3 sequences, 52% found once; its top ten account for approximately 7.2%. Antigen specificity for these receptors is unknown. Sequencing input: CD4+ T cells from blood, cultured in vitro. All receptors derive from a human donor who had recovered from COVID-19.

A few counts support this clonotype. The genes are TRBV20-1 and TRBJ1-1; D remains ambiguous. V lost 2 bases and J lost 0, with 13 bases in between. CDR3 length: 15 amino acids. CDR1 is DFQATT and CDR2 is SNEGSKA in the germline V gene (reference sequence). CDR3 amino acids: CSARSPTPLNTEAFF. Written as DNA, the CDR3 is TGCAGTGCTAGATCCCCGACACCCCTGAACACTGAAGCTTTCTTT.

There are a few counts of this clonotype. CDR3: CASSVQGGTDTQYF. The CDR3 DNA sequence: TGTGCCAGCAGTGTTCAGGGAGGGACAGATACGCAGTATTTT. The chain carries TRBV2 and TRBJ2-3; 7 bases align to TRBD2. In germline, CDR1 is SNHLY, CDR2 FYNNEI. This CDR3 comprises 14 residues. V lost 4 bases to trimming and J lost 3 bases; unmatched junction nucleotides: 4.

The V call is TRBV20-1, the J call TRBJ2-3; 9 nucleotides agree with TRBD2. Germline V lookup: CDR1 DFQATT, CDR2 SNEGSKA (reference sequence). The CDR3 has 15 amino acids. Unmatched junction bases numbered 6, after V lost 5 bases and J lost 0 bases. The CDR3 DNA follows: TGCAGTGCTCCCCGAACTAGCGGGAGCACAGATACGCAGTATTTT. This gives the protein CSAPRTSGSTDTQYF.

The V call is TRBV7-2, the J call TRBJ1-6; perhaps TRBD1 as D (5 bases). Trimming stripped 1 base from V and 1 base from J, with 11 bases between. Germline V gene sequence: CDR1 SGHTA, CDR2 FQGNSA. This CDR3 has 17 amino acids. CDR3 DNA sequence: TGTGCCAGCAGCTTAGTGGCAGGGCGGTCCTATAATTCACCCCTCCACTTT. This translates into CASSLVAGRSYNSPLHF.

V usage is TRBV15 and J usage is TRBJ2-2; D gene unclear. Germline CDR1 reads LNHNV; CDR2 reads YYDKDF (reference sequence). The V and J ends lost 2 bases and 1 base respectively, with 11 bases between them. This CDR3 is built from 16 residues. CDR3 sequence reads: CATSRPTTGNTGELFF. The DNA of the CDR3 is TGTGCCACCAGCAGACCAACCACGGGGAACACCGGGGAGCTGTTTTTT.

The chain joins TRBV20-1 to TRBJ2-3; D gene ambiguous. The CDR3 runs 16 residues. CDR1 and CDR2 from the germline V gene are DFQATT and SNEGSKA (reference sequence). V lost 1 base and J 1 base, leaving 15 bases between the germline ends. The CDR3 nucleotides read TGCAGTGCTAGAGTTTTTGGACCAATGGGCACAGATACGCAGTATTTT. Protein product: CSARVFGPMGTDTQYF.

The chain has TRBV12-3 or TRBV12-4 and TRBJ1-5, with TRBD1 identical over 9 bases. V lost 5 bases, J lost 6 bases, and 8 bases stayed unmatched. The CDR3 totals 15 residues. This chain's CDR3 is CASSGGQGLSQPQHF. The CDR3 bases are TGTGCCAGCAGTGGGGGACAGGGTTTGAGTCAGCCCCAGCATTTT.

This clonotype was counted a single time. The J gene is TRBJ1-4, the V gene TRBV30; D uncertain. CDR3 length equals 11 residues. Germline loops: CDR1 GTSNPN, CDR2 SVGIG (reference sequence). Trimming stripped 4 bases from V and 8 bases from J, with 8 bases between. CDR3 coding DNA: TGTGCCTGGAAGTTGGGCGAAAAACTGTTTTTT. Its protein is CAWKLGEKLFF.

A few counts support this clonotype. The chain joins TRBV21-1 to TRBJ2-5; the DNA was not compared with TRBD1, the D call given in the table. TRBV21-1 is noted as a pseudogene. There are 14 residues in the CDR3. CDR3 nucleotide sequence: TGTGCCAGCAGCAACGACAGGGACCAAGAGACCCAGTACTTC. It translates to CASSNDRDQETQYF.

The V gene is TRBV7-6, the J gene TRBJ2-2; 12 bases match TRBD2. Germline V CDR1 and CDR2: SGHVS, FNYEAQ. J lost 1 base, V lost 6 bases, and 3 bases had no gene match. The CDR3 spans 16 residues. The DNA of the CDR3 is TGTGCCAGCAGATCGACTAGCGGGAGGAACACCGGGGAGCTGTTTTTT. Its protein product is CASRSTSGRNTGELFF.

The chain recombines TRBV19 with TRBJ2-4, with a tentative D call TRBD1 (6 bases). The CDR3 covers 13 residues. Trimming took off 1 base at V and 8 bases at J, with 9 bases between the two ends. Looked up from germline, CDR1 is LNHDA and CDR2 is SQIVND (reference sequence). The CDR3 DNA is TGTGCCAGTAGTATAGGGACAGAGGACATTCAGTACTTC. It encodes CASSIGTEDIQYF.

This chain links TRBV2 with TRBJ2-1; D is unclear. Germline V gene lookup returns CDR1 SNHLY and CDR2 FYNNEI. V dropped 5 bases and J dropped 4 bases, with 9 bases sitting between them. The length of the CDR3 is 13 residues. The CDR3 region is CASSRDGYNEQFF. The CDR3 region has the DNA TGTGCCAGCAGTCGAGACGGTTACAATGAGCAGTTCTTC.

The chain employs TRBV20-1 and TRBJ1-1; 8 nucleotides match TRBD1. There are 15 residues in the CDR3. Germline V gene sequence: CDR1 DFQATT, CDR2 SNEGSKA (reference sequence). The V segment lost 1 base and the J segment 5 bases; nucleotides outside the gene matches: 9. The CDR3 region is CSARVIRQGRTEAFF. CDR3 in DNA: TGCAGTGCTAGAGTCATTCGACAGGGGAGGACTGAAGCTTTCTTT.

In its sample, this clonotype is medium-sized. This chain connects TRBV7-9 to TRBJ1-1; D possibly corresponds to TRBD1 (5 bases). V lost 1 base and J lost 6, with 9 bases in between. The CDR3 is 13 residues long. Germline V gene sequence: CDR1 SEHNR, CDR2 FQNEAQ (reference sequence). Here the CDR3 reads CASSLDGGAEAFF. CDR3 DNA: TGTGCCAGCAGCTTAGATGGAGGGGCTGAAGCTTTCTTT.

This rearrangement joins TRBV7-2 to TRBJ2-7; D is perhaps TRBD1 or TRBD2 (5 bases each). The CDR3 contains 16 residues. Germline CDR1 and CDR2: SGHTA and FQGNSA. Trimming cost V 2 bases and J 0 bases, with 14 bases left between them. The CDR3 DNA reads TGTGCCAGCAGCTTACTATGGGACGTGAGCTCCTACGAGCAGTACTTC. Protein product: CASSLLWDVSSYEQYF. Combining the CDR3 with reference TRBV7-2 and TRBJ2-7 gives the whole variable domain GAGVSQSPSNKVTEKGKDVELRCDPISGHTALYWYRQSLGQGLEFLIYFQGNSAPDKSGLPSDRFSAERTGGSVSTLTIQRTQQEDSAVYLCASSLLWDVSSYEQYFGPGTRLTVT.

In this sample, this clonotype turned up a few times. CDR3 region: CSARGTGGIYGYTF. Here the CDR3 DNA reads TGCAGTGCTAGGGGGACAGGGGGCATCTATGGCTACACCTTC. The rearrangement links TRBV20-1 to TRBJ1-2, with 12 bases aligning to TRBD1. The CDR3 consists of 14 residues. From germline, CDR1 is DFQATT and CDR2 SNEGSKA (reference sequence). With 3 bases clipped from V and 4 bases from J, the junction kept 3 bases outside the gene matches.

The rearrangement uses TRBV5-8 and TRBJ2-7; D is uncertain. This CDR3 is built from 14 residues. V was shortened by 5 bases and J by 0 bases, with 12 bases between the two germline ends. CDR1 SGHTS and CDR2 YDEGEE come from the germline V gene. The CDR3 bases are TGTGCCAGCAGTGAGCGTTCTGGCTCCTACGAGCAGTACTTC. This gives the protein CASSERSGSYEQYF.

The chain carries TRBV27 and TRBJ1-5; D is ambiguous. The CDR3 is 15 residues long. Trimming removed 5 bases from V and 4 bases from J, with 15 bases in between. Germline CDR1 is MNHEY and CDR2 is SMNVEV (reference sequence). CDR3 in amino acids: CASSPPNQLNQPQHF. The CDR3 DNA follows: TGTGCCAGCAGTCCACCTAACCAACTAAATCAGCCCCAGCATTTT.

This clonotype was detected only a few times. The chain carries TRBV11-2 and TRBJ1-5; TRBD1 agrees at 7 bases. Germline loops: CDR1 SGHAT, CDR2 FQNNGV. The CDR3 contains 17 residues. J gave up 2 bases and V 1 base, and 8 bases lay outside the gene matches. The CDR3 protein is CASSLGRFQGGNQPQHF. DNA of the CDR3: TGTGCCAGCAGCTTAGGTAGGTTTCAGGGGGGCAATCAGCCCCAGCATTTT.

The chain links TRBV10-1 to TRBJ2-3; D is uncertain. The CDR3 contains 9 residues. V was clipped by 10 bases and J by 2 bases, with 1 base between them. Germline CDR1 and CDR2: WNHNN and SYGVQD (reference sequence). CDR3 sequence (DNA): TGCGCCACCACAGATACGCAGTATTTT. Amino acid sequence: CATTDTQYF.

The chain combines TRBV7-2 with TRBJ1-5; TRBD1 matches at 10 bases. Germline V gene data show CDR1 as SGHTA and CDR2 as FQGNSA. The CDR3 is 15 residues long. J was trimmed by 7 bases and V by 3 bases; bases with no gene match: 6. The CDR3 DNA follows: TGTGCCAGCAGCTTTCAGACAGGGGGCCGGCAGCCCCAGCATTTT. It is translated as CASSFQTGGRQPQHF.

CDR3 region: CASSPRTGGNTIYF. CDR3 DNA sequence: TGTGCCAGCAGTCCCCGGACGGGTGGAAACACCATATATTTT. V usage is TRBV28 and J usage is TRBJ1-3, with D uncertain. Trimming stripped 5 bases from V and 3 bases from J, with 11 bases between. The CDR3 spans 14 residues. CDR1 and CDR2 (germline): MDHEN, SYDVKM.

This sequence joins TRBV6-5 and TRBJ1-1, with D possibly being TRBD1 (6 bases). Germline V gene sequence: CDR1 MNHEY, CDR2 SVGAGI. This CDR3 comprises 14 residues. Trimming removed 4 bases at V and 7 bases at J, with 16 bases between. CDR3 residues: CASSLGRGASEAFF. Written as DNA, the CDR3 is TGTGCCAGCAGTTTGGGAAGGGGGGCTAGTGAAGCTTTCTTT.

The J gene is TRBJ2-4, the V gene TRBV6-1; a weak D match, TRBD1 (6 bases). Germline V CDR1 and CDR2: MNHNS, SASEGT. V was shortened by 3 bases and J by 1 base, with 10 bases between the two germline ends. CDR3 length equals 15 residues. In DNA form, the CDR3 reads TGTGCCAGCAGTGAGGGGGCTGGGGCCAAAAACATTCAGTACTTC. Translating it yields CASSEGAGAKNIQYF.

The V and J genes are TRBV10-1 and TRBJ2-2; 13 nucleotides align to TRBD2. The V gene end was trimmed by 2 bases and the J gene end by 5 bases; junction bases not matched to a gene: 8. CDR1 and CDR2 (germline): WNHNN, SYGVQD (reference sequence). This CDR3 is 18 amino acids long. The CDR3 DNA follows: TGCGCCAGCAGTGAGGGACTAGCGGGAGAAGGGGGGACCGGGGAGCTGTTTTTT. It codes for CASSEGLAGEGGTGELFF.

This clonotype was counted only a few times. The V gene is TRBV7-9, the J gene TRBJ1-2; D may be TRBD1 (6 bases). The CDR3 covers 13 residues. The V end was cut by 0 bases, the J end by 4 bases, with 6 bases between. From germline, CDR1 is SEHNR and CDR2 FQNEAQ (reference sequence). The CDR3 DNA follows: TGTGCCAGCAGCTTAGCGACAGGCTATGGCTACACCTTC. Its translation: CASSLATGYGYTF.

This chain connects TRBV6-1 to TRBJ1-3; D possibly corresponds to TRBD1 (5 bases). The CDR3 has 14 residues. Germline assignment: CDR1 MNHNS and CDR2 SASEGT. V was cut by 5 bases and J by 0 bases, with 8 bases left in between. The CDR3 DNA reads TGTGCCAGCAGTAAACAGGACTCTGGAAACACCATATATTTT. It codes for CASSKQDSGNTIYF.

This chain links TRBV20-1 with TRBJ1-2; 8 bases map to TRBD1. Germline CDR1 and CDR2: DFQATT and SNEGSKA (reference sequence). The J segment lost 5 bases and the V segment lost 6 bases, leaving 5 bases of the junction unmatched. The CDR3 loop spans 12 amino acids. This CDR3 reads CSAPDRVYGYTF. The CDR3 DNA sequence: TGCAGTGCCCCGGACAGGGTGTATGGCTACACCTTC.

This clonotype was picked up a small number of times. The gene calls are TRBV24-1 and TRBJ1-5; TRBD1 agrees at 7 bases. The CDR3 spans 15 residues. The J segment lost 4 bases and the V segment lost 4 bases, leaving 6 bases of the junction unmatched. Germline CDR1 reads KGHDR; CDR2 reads SFDVKD. DNA for the CDR3: TGTGCCACCAGTGACAAGGGGGCACGGAATCAGCCCCAGCATTTT. It translates to CATSDKGARNQPQHF.